Below, 30 T cell receptor beta chains from the same sample are listed, as sequenced in a study of CXCR3-negative and CXCR3-positive naive CD8 T cells. The study made its TRB cDNA libraries by 5' RACE, adding UMI labels. After re-calling the 5' RACE reads, TCRdb lists one entry per CDR3 protein, DNA absent. This sample's table has about 46,000 distinct CDR3 sequences. Sequenced sample: naive CXCR3- CD8+ T cells from blood. As to subset: CD45RO-CCR7+CD27+CD95- naive CD8+ T cells lacking CXCR3 (TNR3-). These receptors were taken from a human donor in good health. Some clones in this sample may be carry-over from other donors' samples.

V and J are TRBV21-1 and TRBJ2-5; TCRdb calls TRBD2, which cannot be checked without DNA. TRBV21-1 is listed as a pseudogene. The CDR3 sequence is 18 residues long. The CDR3: CANRFGRLALVEPETQYF.

The CDR3 sequence is CASKWQISGELFF. The chain recombines TRBV28 with TRBJ2-2. This CDR3 has 13 residues. Germline lookup yields CDR1 MDHEN and CDR2 SYDVKM.

The genes are TRBV10-3 and TRBJ2-2; TCRdb lists TRBD2, though no DNA is available to test this call. The germline gives CDR1 ENHRY, CDR2 SYGVKD. There are 13 residues in the CDR3. CDR3: CAMTSITAGELFF.

The rearrangement links TRBV20-1 to TRBJ2-2; TCRdb reports TRBD1, a call that lacks DNA to check it against. There are 15 residues in the CDR3. Germline lookup yields CDR1 DFQATT and CDR2 SNEGSKA (reference sequence). This CDR3 reads CSARGTGRRTGELFF.

The rearrangement links TRBV5-1 to TRBJ2-7; with no DNA, the TCRdb D assignment of TRBD2 cannot be verified. CDR1 is SGHRS, CDR2 YFSETQ, per germline. The CDR3 loop spans 16 amino acids. CDR3 sequence: CASSSGLAGVSYEQYF.

The chain joins TRBV2 to TRBJ2-7; there is no DNA to check the TCRdb D call of TRBD1. Germline V CDR1 and CDR2: SNHLY, FYNNEI. This CDR3 has 16 residues. Here the CDR3 reads CASSDPTAGAIREQYF. Drawing the rest from reference TRBV2 and TRBJ2-7, the complete variable domain is EPEVTQTPSHQVTQMGQEVILRCVPISNHLYFYWYRQILGQKVEFLVSFYNNEISEKSEIFDDQFSVERPDGSNFTLKIRSTKLEDSAMYFCASSDPTAGAIREQYFGPGTRLTVT.

V and J are TRBV5-5 and TRBJ2-1. Germline V lookup: CDR1 SGHKS, CDR2 YYEKEE (reference sequence). This CDR3 comprises 12 residues. The CDR3 protein is CASSLSNNEQFF.

The chain is built from TRBV28 and TRBJ2-5; TCRdb selects TRBD2, and the lack of DNA leaves this call unchecked. CDR1 and CDR2 from the germline V gene are MDHEN and SYDVKM. This CDR3 region has 15 residues. The CDR3: CASSLLAGPQETQYF.

This chain joins TRBV4-1 and TRBJ2-3; TCRdb designates TRBD1, a call that cannot be tested without DNA. Germline CDR1 is MGHRA and CDR2 is YSYEKL. CDR3 size: 15 residues. CDR3 amino acids: CASSPHGAGTDTQYF.

This chain connects TRBV7-2 to TRBJ2-7. Germline CDR1 is SGHTA and CDR2 is FQGNSA. This CDR3 comprises 13 residues. CDR3 region: CASSYATPSEQYF.

CDR3 amino acids: CASSFNGRNQPQHF. V gene TRBV12-3 or TRBV12-4 combines with J gene TRBJ1-5. CDR3 size: 14 residues.

This chain connects TRBV5-1 to TRBJ2-7. Germline V lookup: CDR1 SGHRS, CDR2 YFSETQ. This CDR3 is 12 amino acids long. The chain's CDR3 is CASSSGGYEQYF.

The rearrangement uses TRBV20-1 and TRBJ2-5. Germline V CDR1 and CDR2: DFQATT, SNEGSKA (reference sequence). The CDR3 is 15 residues long. CDR3 in amino acids: CSARGQAYREETQYF.

The chain carries TRBV12-3 or TRBV12-4 and TRBJ2-7; the TCRdb D gene call, TRBD1, has no DNA to confirm it. The CDR3 runs to 12 residues. The CDR3 spells CASSRDVGEQYF.

The chain combines TRBV4-3 with TRBJ2-6. The CDR3 sequence is 18 residues long. The germline gives CDR1 LGHNA, CDR2 YSLEER. The CDR3 protein is CASSPDRALSSGANVLTF.

This CDR3 reads CASSDNARGRGKAGELFF. The chain carries TRBV9 and TRBJ2-2; the D gene TCRdb calls, TRBD1, cannot be checked with no DNA. CDR1 and CDR2 (germline): SGDLS, YYNGEE. The CDR3 spans 18 residues.

The chain couples TRBV7-9 to TRBJ2-3; TCRdb calls TRBD2, which cannot be checked without DNA. The CDR3 consists of 16 residues. Germline CDR1 is SEHNR and CDR2 is FQNEAQ (reference sequence). CDR3 loop: CASTPLMTRPADTQYF.

The V call is TRBV28, the J call TRBJ2-1; with no DNA, the TCRdb D assignment of TRBD2 cannot be verified. The CDR3 has 17 amino acids. CDR1 MDHEN and CDR2 SYDVKM come from the germline V gene. This CDR3 reads CASSPHLAGVNYNEQFF.

The chain couples TRBV6-2 or TRBV6-3 to TRBJ2-2. CDR1 and CDR2 from the germline V gene are MNHEY and SVGEGT. This CDR3 is 12 amino acids long. CDR3 protein: CASSYDHGELFF.

The rearrangement links TRBV7-9 to TRBJ2-7; with no DNA, the TCRdb D assignment of TRBD1 cannot be verified. Per germline, CDR1 SEHNR and CDR2 FQNEAQ (reference sequence). This CDR3 has 16 amino acids. The CDR3 sequence: CASSLMGGGRAYEQYF.

The rearrangement joins TRBV12-3 or TRBV12-4 to TRBJ2-7; TCRdb designates TRBD1, a call that cannot be tested without DNA. This CDR3 is 13 amino acids long. The CDR3: CASSFRVTYEQYF.

V gene TRBV29-1 combines with J gene TRBJ2-7; there is no DNA to check the TCRdb D call of TRBD2. CDR3 length: 14 residues. The germline CDR1 and CDR2 sequences are SQVTM and ANQGSEA. The CDR3 spells CSVAGGWSSYEQYF.

The J gene is TRBJ2-1, the V gene TRBV7-2; there is no DNA to check the TCRdb D call of TRBD2. Germline CDR1 SGHTA, CDR2 FQGNSA. This CDR3 comprises 20 residues. The CDR3 reads CASSTPRLAGGFSSYNERFF. Full variable domain (remainder filled in from reference TRBV7-2 and TRBJ2-1): GAGVSQSPSNKVTEKGKDVELRCDPISGHTALYWYRQSLGQGLEFLIYFQGNSAPDKSGLPSDRFSAERTGGSVSTLTIQRTQQEDSAVYLCASSTPRLAGGFSSYNERFFGPGTRLTVL.

CDR3 loop: CSAPTGDNYEQYF. The J gene is TRBJ2-7, the V gene TRBV20-1; the TRBD1 assignment by TCRdb is unverifiable without DNA. Germline CDR1 DFQATT, CDR2 SNEGSKA (reference sequence). There are 13 residues in the CDR3.

The chain couples TRBV12-3 or TRBV12-4 to TRBJ2-1; no DNA is available, so the TRBD1 call from TCRdb remains unchecked. This CDR3 contains 19 residues. The CDR3 protein is CASSLVSSRGTSSYNEQFF.

This chain links TRBV28 with TRBJ2-1; with no DNA, the TCRdb D assignment of TRBD1 cannot be verified. The CDR3 is made up of 14 amino acids. CDR1 is MDHEN and CDR2 is SYDVKM in the germline V gene. The CDR3 sequence is CASRLGQTYNEQFF.

This rearrangement joins TRBV14 to TRBJ2-7; TCRdb lists TRBD2, though no DNA is available to test this call. Germline V lookup: CDR1 SGHDN, CDR2 FVKESK. The CDR3 extends over 16 amino acids. CDR3: CASSPAGLAGAYEQYF.

V is TRBV5-5 and J is TRBJ2-7; TCRdb reports TRBD1, a call that lacks DNA to check it against. This CDR3 region has 14 residues. From germline, CDR1 is SGHKS and CDR2 YYEKEE (reference sequence). The CDR3 reads CASSVRGANYEQYF.

The chain is built from TRBV29-1 and TRBJ2-2; no DNA is available, so the TRBD1 call from TCRdb remains unchecked. CDR3 length equals 19 residues. From germline, CDR1 is SQVTM and CDR2 ANQGSEA. The CDR3 protein is CSVAGTVQQGPTNTGELFF.

This chain uses TRBV3-1 with TRBJ1-2; as DNA is missing, the TRBD1 call by TCRdb cannot be tested. CDR1 and CDR2 from the germline V gene are LGHDT and YNNKEL (reference sequence). The CDR3 contains 16 residues. CDR3 protein: CASSEIGQDYNYGYTF.